The clone carrying this TCR beta chain was recorded at least ten times. Its antigen is unidentified. The data stem from a study of T cells in Graves' hyperthyroidism and ophthalmopathy. The study, taken as a whole, reports: Researchers found most expanded thyroid clonotypes above 0.001 in blood as well.

Amplification of TCR beta CDR3 regions was performed using RNA transcripts as template. During a first-round RT-PCR of the TCR CDR3, the HTBI primer set was used. A single record per CDR3 protein comes from TCRdb applying MiXCR to the multiplex PCR reads. Of fewer than 550,000 distinct CDR3 sequences listed, approximately 14% are singletons. With V trimmed by 5 bases and J by 0 bases, 9 bases remained unmatched. Germline lookup yields CDR1 LNHDA and CDR2 SQIVND (reference sequence). This CDR3 region has 17 residues. The chain joins TRBV19 to TRBJ1-1; 10 bases match TRBD1. This TCR was recovered from a young woman with Graves' hyperthyroidism. The sample taken for sequencing was blood. The DNA of the CDR3 is TGTGCCAGTAGTTCCCCCGGGACAGGGGTCATGAACACTGAAGCTTTCTTT. It yields the protein CASSSPGTGVMNTEAFF.